This T cell receptor beta chain is drawn from a study of identical twins. Study-wide results and limits: The degree of excess twin sharing was weaker in beta out-of-frame sequences.

The CDR3 covers 15 residues. The trim removed 5 bases at V and 3 bases at J, leaving 8 bases unmatched. Germline V gene lookup returns CDR1 SGHTA and CDR2 FQGNSA. On this clonotype itself: Antigen specificity is unknown.

TCRdb independently ran MiXCR on the 5' RACE reads; one entry per CDR3 protein. The sample contains around 490,000 distinct CDR3 sequences, over 11% of which appear only once. Separately, the same data were catalogued under a study of yellow fever vaccine responses in identical twins.

Sequenced sample: CD4+ T cells sorted from blood. This chain links TRBV7-2 with TRBJ2-7; 9 nucleotides align to TRBD1. The clonotype was recovered from a woman in her late teens or twenties in good health. CDR3 bases: TGTGCCAGCAGCCGGGGACAGGGCATCAGCTACGAGCAGTACTTC. Its translation is CASSRGQGISYEQYF.